This is a list of T cell receptor beta chains from one sample in a study of human T cells and chemical hapten exposure. TCRdb processed the RACE reads anew with MiXCR; each CDR3 protein has one entry. The sample has approximately 100,000 distinct CDR3 sequences; about a tenth are singletons. The sequencing used whole blood, collected in connection with sensitization to the hapten diphenylcyclopropenone (DPC). Receptors originate from a woman in her 40s with alopecia areata. Some clones in this sample may be carry-over from other donors' samples. The CDR3 runs from the conserved cysteine through the conserved F or W. The D gene is left open where the match is weak. The listing skips clone size in some rows; elsewhere it reads once, few, many or a size class.

TRBD2	NA	TRBJ2-1	TRBV6-5	TGTGCCAGCAGTTACACGTGGGGCAGGACTAGCTCTGGTGAGCAGTTCTTC	CASSYTWGRTSSGEQFF
NA	many	TRBJ2-2	TRBV6-6	TGTGCCAGCAGCTCCGGGAACAGCGGGACCGGGGAGCTGTTTTTT	CASSSGNSGTGELFF
NA	few	TRBJ2-3	TRBV28	TGTGCCAGCAATGGCGGGGGCGCAGGTTCGGCAGATACGCAGTATTTT	CASNGGGAGSADTQYF
TRBD2	many	TRBJ2-1	TRBV11-1	TGTGCCAGCAGCTTAGCGCGGGAGGCAGCTCGCGGTGAGCAGTTCTTC	CASSLAREAARGEQFF
NA	NA	TRBJ2-7	TRBV12-3/TRBV12-4	TGTGCCAGCAGTTTAGGCAGGGGAACCTACGAGCAGTACTTC	CASSLGRGTYEQYF
TRBD1	few	TRBJ2-7	TRBV5-1	TGCGCCAGCAGCGTGACAGGGGCCGAGCAGTACTTC	CASSVTGAEQYF
TRBD1	many	TRBJ2-1	TRBV5-6	TGTGCCAGCAGGCCACAGGGGGCGGGCAACGAGCAGTTCTTC	CASRPQGAGNEQFF
NA	few	TRBJ2-7	TRBV27	TGTGCCAGCAGCCTTATTAAACAGGGAAGCGAGCAGTACTTC	CASSLIKQGSEQYF
TRBD2	many	TRBJ2-5	TRBV20-1	TGCAGTGCTAGCAATCCAGCGGGGGGCCTCCAAGAGACCCAGTACTTC	CSASNPAGGLQETQYF
NA	many	TRBJ1-6	TRBV4-3	TGCGCCAGCAGCCTATCTTACCGGGCTCGGGGATCACCCCTCCACTTT	CASSLSYRARGSPLHF
NA	NA	TRBJ1-5	TRBV30	TGTGCCTGGAGTGTTCATTCGAACAATCAGCCCCAGCATTTT	CAWSVHSNNQPQHF
NA	NA	TRBJ1-5	TRBV4-1	TGCGCCAGCAGCCACGCCGGGACGGCCAATCAGCCCCAGCATTTT	CASSHAGTANQPQHF
NA	few	TRBJ2-7	TRBV6-2/TRBV6-3	TGTGCCAGCAGTTATTTGTTCCGGGACGAGCAGTACTTC	CASSYLFRDEQYF
NA	NA	TRBJ1-5	TRBV27	TGTGCCAGCAGTTTGTTCGACGGCAATCGGCCCCAGCATTTT	CASSLFDGNRPQHF
TRBD1	few	TRBJ2-5	TRBV20-1	TGCAGTGCTAGTTGGGGACAGGGAGGAGGAGAGACCCAGTACTTC	CSASWGQGGGETQYF
NA	many	TRBJ1-4	TRBV5-1	TGCGCCAGCAGCTTGGATCCGGGAAACAATGAAAAACTGTTTTTT	CASSLDPGNNEKLFF
TRBD2	few	TRBJ2-1	TRBV4-3	TGCGCCAGCAGCCAGGATAGCGGGACCTACAATGAGCAGTTCTTC	CASSQDSGTYNEQFF
NA	NA	TRBJ2-3	TRBV10-1	TGCGCCAGCAGTGAGCTTGACACAGATACGCAGTATTTT	CASSELDTDTQYF
NA	NA	TRBJ2-1	TRBV7-2	TGTGCCAGCAGCTTACTCTGGGGTGAGCAGTTCTTC	CASSLLWGEQFF
TRBD1	many	TRBJ1-2	TRBV29-1	TGCAGCGTTGAAAACAGGGGGGGTACAAACTATGGCTACACCTTC	CSVENRGGTNYGYTF
NA	few	TRBJ2-3	TRBV5-8	TGTGCCAGCAGCCTCCATGGGGGAGCCACAGATACGCAGTATTTT	CASSLHGGATDTQYF
TRBD1	many	TRBJ2-7	TRBV28	TGTGCCAGCAGTTCCACCACAGGGGCCCGAGGCGAGCAGTACTTC	CASSSTTGARGEQYF
TRBD1	few	TRBJ1-5	TRBV4-1	TGCGCCAGCAGCCAGCTTTGGACAGGGTCCAATCAGCCCCAGCATTTT	CASSQLWTGSNQPQHF
TRBD1	few	TRBJ1-5	TRBV6-6	TGTGCCAGCACATCCCGGACAGGGAGCCTCTATAGCAATCAGCCCCAGCATTTT	CASTSRTGSLYSNQPQHF
TRBD1	many	TRBJ1-1	TRBV7-9	TGTGCCGTCAGGGGGGGCATGAACACTGAAGCTTTCTTT	CAVRGGMNTEAFF
TRBD2	NA	TRBJ2-2	TRBV5-1	TGCGCCAGCAGCTCCTTAGCGGGGGACATCACCGGGGAGCTGTTTTTT	CASSSLAGDITGELFF
NA	few	TRBJ1-3	TRBV12-3/TRBV12-4	TGTGCCAGCAGTTTAGGTGCAGTCTCTGGAAACACCATATATTTT	CASSLGAVSGNTIYF
NA	many	TRBJ1-3	TRBV11-3	TGTGCCAGCTCACGGGAGACGGGAAACACCATATATTTT	CASSRETGNTIYF
TRBD1	many	TRBJ1-2	TRBV20-1	TGCAGTGCTAGAGGGGGGACAGGCACTAACTATGGCTACACCTTC	CSARGGTGTNYGYTF
TRBD1	NA	TRBJ2-2	TRBV20-1	TGCAGTGCTCCGCAACCGACAGGGTTCACCGGGGAGCTGTTTTTT	CSAPQPTGFTGELFF
NA	few	TRBJ2-2	TRBV11-3	TGTGCCAGCAGTTTCGACACTTACACCGGGGAGCTGTTTTTT	CASSFDTYTGELFF
TRBD1	few	TRBJ1-2	TRBV4-3	TGCGCCAGCAGCCACAGGGGGGAATATGGCTACACCTTC	CASSHRGEYGYTF
NA	few	TRBJ1-3	TRBV29-1	TGCAGCGTTGTAACAGGGGGAAACACCATATATTTT	CSVVTGGNTIYF
NA	few	TRBJ2-7	TRBV7-8	TGTGCCAGCCGTGCAGGGGTGGCCTCGGGGGAGCAGTACTTC	CASRAGVASGEQYF
NA	many	TRBJ2-7	TRBV27	TGTGCCAGCAGTTTAGGAGGCAGGGAAAGGTCCTACGAGCAGTACTTC	CASSLGGRERSYEQYF
NA	few	TRBJ1-5	TRBV28	TGTGCCAGCAGTTTGGCCAGGGATCAGCCCCAGCATTTT	CASSLARDQPQHF
NA	many	TRBJ1-2	TRBV12-3/TRBV12-4	TGTGCCAGCAGTTTCGGGGGAAATGGCTACACCTTC	CASSFGGNGYTF
NA	few	TRBJ1-5	TRBV6-5	TGTGCCAGCAGTTACGGACGGAGCAATCAGCCCCAGCATTTT	CASSYGRSNQPQHF
TRBD2	many	TRBJ2-1	TRBV11-2	TGTGCCAGCACCAAGGGGGTAGCGGGGGTCTCCTACAATGAGCAGTTCTTC	CASTKGVAGVSYNEQFF
TRBD2	many	TRBJ2-5	TRBV12-3/TRBV12-4	TGTGCCAGCAGCCCACCCCGGACTAGCGGGGGTCGGGAGACCCAGTACTTC	CASSPPRTSGGRETQYF
TRBD1	many	TRBJ2-2	TRBV11-2	TGTGCCAGCAGCTTATGGGTCGCCAGGGGCAGGGGGATTAACACCGGGGAGCTGTTTTTT	CASSLWVARGRGINTGELFF
TRBD1	few	TRBJ1-6	TRBV27	TGTGCCAGCAGTTTACAGGGGACAGGGTATCTACCCCTCCACTTT	CASSLQGTGYLPLHF
NA	few	TRBJ2-2	TRBV29-1	TGCAGCGTAGAGGGGCCGACCGGGGAGCTGTTTTTT	CSVEGPTGELFF
NA	many	TRBJ1-1	TRBV5-1	TGCGCCAGCAGTGGCGACACTGAAGCTTTCTTT	CASSGDTEAFF
NA	few	TRBJ2-7	TRBV9	TGTGCCAGCAGCCCCCGGGACACGGGGTACGAGCAGTACTTC	CASSPRDTGYEQYF
NA	many	TRBJ1-6	TRBV12-3/TRBV12-4	TGTGCCAGCAGTTTATGGCAATATAATTCACCCCTCCACTTT	CASSLWQYNSPLHF
NA	many	TRBJ2-7	TRBV29-1	TGCAGCGTTGGAGAGACAGTCAGGCACGAGCAGTACTTC	CSVGETVRHEQYF
NA	few	TRBJ1-5	TRBV9	TGTGCCAGCAGCGTAGGGCACGGGGGCAATCAGCCCCAGCATTTT	CASSVGHGGNQPQHF
NA	few	TRBJ1-1	TRBV7-2	TGTGCCAGCAGCGTGTCTGTGAACACTGAAGTTTTCTTT	CASSVSVNTEVFF
NA	NA	TRBJ1-2	TRBV6-2/TRBV6-3	TGTGCCAGCAGTTACATCGGACGGAGCTATGGCTACACCTTC	CASSYIGRSYGYTF
TRBD1	many	TRBJ1-1	TRBV7-9	TGTGCCAGCAGCTTAAGGGGGCAGGAGACTGAAGCTTTCTTT	CASSLRGQETEAFF
TRBD2	many	TRBJ2-3	TRBV29-1	TGCAGCGGCTCGCTAGCGGGGGGGCGTGGATATACGCAGTATTTT	CSGSLAGGRGYTQYF
NA	many	TRBJ1-2	TRBV28	TGTGCCAGCAGTTTGTCGAACTATGGCTACACCTTC	CASSLSNYGYTF
TRBD2	many	TRBJ2-1	TRBV7-6	TGTGCCAGCAGCCCATTCCCTTCCCGGGGGGTCTACAATGAGCAGTTCTTC	CASSPFPSRGVYNEQFF
NA	few	TRBJ2-1	TRBV3-1	TGTGCCTCCACGGGTTCCTACAATGAGCAGTTCTTC	CASTGSYNEQFF
NA	many	TRBJ2-2	TRBV3-1	TGTGCCAGCGGGGGCTGGAACACCGGGGAGCTGTTTTTT	CASGGWNTGELFF
TRBD1	many	TRBJ1-6	TRBV20-1	TGCAGTGCTAGAGATCAGGGAACAGGGGATTCACCCCTCCACTTT	CSARDQGTGDSPLHF
TRBD2	few	TRBJ2-1	TRBV10-2	TGCGCCAGCCGCGTGGCGGGGGGTACCTACAATGAGCAGTTCTTC	CASRVAGGTYNEQFF
NA	few	TRBJ1-2	TRBV12-3/TRBV12-4	TGTGCCAGCAGTCCCACTCGGACGGCCTATGGCTACACCTTC	CASSPTRTAYGYTF
NA	many	TRBJ2-2	TRBV9	TGTGCCAGCAGCGTAAGGTCCCAGAACACCGGGGAGCTGTTTTTT	CASSVRSQNTGELFF